This paragraph reports one T cell receptor (beta chain). The PCR was carried out with 60 Vbeta primers and 13 Jbeta primers. The assay was immunoSEQ multiplex PCR, and TCRdb's table has in-frame clones only and misses some. Of over 95,000 clones listed, around 77% are singletons. The sample originates from a study of cytomegalovirus exposure and HLA in healthy donors. The germline V gene encodes CDR1 LNHDA and CDR2 SQIVND (reference sequence). V gave up 7 bases and J gave up 6 bases, with 19 bases separating them. This CDR3 spans 15 amino acids. The rearrangement joins TRBV19 to TRBJ1-5; the D gene is possibly TRBD1 (5 bases). This TCR was recovered from a woman in her twenties or thirties in good health and CMV-seropositive. Sequencing was performed on PBMCs. The CDR3 region has the DNA TGTGCCAGTACCTCAGCCAGGCAGGGCGGTCAGCCCCAGCATTTT. This encodes CASTSARQGGQPQHF.